This T cell receptor (beta chain) was identified during a study of blood T cell repertoires in COVID-19. Study summary: Donors in the United States, Italy and Spain gave samples during acute or convalescent COVID-19. The cDNA or gDNA used as material had been derived from T cells, B-cell-depleted T cells, or PBMCs.

The CDR3 totals 17 residues. CDR1 and CDR2 from the germline V gene are SGDLS and YYNGEE. V dropped 0 bases and J dropped 8 bases, with 21 bases sitting between them. Authors' data handling: Scientists estimated how many nucleated cells there were by amplifying reference gene primers. Clones were read by immunoSEQ multiplex PCR, and TCRdb kept only the in-frame ones, dropping some. From that table come the V and J calls and clone size; the DNA was used to work out D and trimming. The sample shows 150,000 or so clones, almost 85% of them seen only once. The sample was peripheral blood. The sequence was collected from a human donor with acute or convalescent COVID-19. The donor label of this sample is uncertain. The chain joins TRBV9 to TRBJ1-5; TRBD1 might be the D (5 bases). The CDR3 here is CASSVGPAGLKEEPQHF. Here the CDR3 DNA reads TGTGCCAGCAGCGTAGGCCCCGCGGGGCTGAAAGAGGAGCCCCAGCATTTT.